This TCR beta chain was sequenced during a study of T cells in Graves' hyperthyroidism and ophthalmopathy. Amplified TCR beta CDR3 regions came from RNA transcripts. The HTBI primer set drove a first-round RT-PCR of the TCR CDR3. TCRdb processed the multiplex PCR reads anew with MiXCR; each CDR3 protein has one entry. The sample contains about half a million distinct CDR3 sequences, about a fifth of which appear only once. Looked up from germline, CDR1 is LNHDA and CDR2 is SQIVND (reference sequence). The V gene end was trimmed by 9 bases and the J gene end by 1 base; junction bases not matched to a gene: 6. The CDR3 extends over 13 amino acids. As regards this clonotype: A much larger clonotype is one base distant, so this may be a read error.

The chain joins TRBV19 to TRBJ2-7; 7 nucleotides line up with TRBD1. The sequencing sample was made of blood. The receptor was derived from a man aged 18 to 30 with Graves' hyperthyroidism. The DNA of the CDR3 is TGTGCCAGCAAGGGACAGACTTCCTACGAGCAGTACTTC. It encodes CASKGQTSYEQYF.